This TCR beta chain was identified during a study of PD-L1 blockade in urothelial cancer. Only in-frame clones appear in the TCRdb table, and some are missing; sequencing was by immunoSEQ multiplex PCR. In the table there are some 120,000 clones, approximately 84% of which are singletons. The CDR3 extends over 14 amino acids. The junction had 0 bases not matched to a gene; V was cut back by 1 base and J by 4 bases. The germline V gene has CDR1 SGHTA and CDR2 FQGNSA. Noted time point: pretreatment peripheral blood. The sequence derives from a man aged 50-60 years with urothelial cancer. The material was PBMCs, obtained around atezolizumab (anti-PD-L1) treatment. The rearrangement uses TRBV7-2 and TRBJ2-2; 7 nucleotides line up with TRBD2. CDR3 amino acids: CASSLGTSTGELFF. DNA for the CDR3: TGTGCCAGCAGCTTAGGGACTAGCACCGGGGAGCTGTTTTTT.